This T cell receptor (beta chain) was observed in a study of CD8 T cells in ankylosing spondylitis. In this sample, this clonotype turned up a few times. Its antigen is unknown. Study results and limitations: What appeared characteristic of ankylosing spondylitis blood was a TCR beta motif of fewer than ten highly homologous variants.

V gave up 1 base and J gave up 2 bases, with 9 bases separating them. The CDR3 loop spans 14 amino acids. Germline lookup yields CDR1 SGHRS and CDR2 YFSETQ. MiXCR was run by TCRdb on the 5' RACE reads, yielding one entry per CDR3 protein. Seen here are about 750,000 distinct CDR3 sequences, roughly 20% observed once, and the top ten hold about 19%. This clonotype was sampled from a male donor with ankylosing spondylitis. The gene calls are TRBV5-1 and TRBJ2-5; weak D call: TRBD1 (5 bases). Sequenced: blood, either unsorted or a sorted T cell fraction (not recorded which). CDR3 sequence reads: CASSLMGQQETQYF. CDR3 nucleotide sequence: TGCGCCAGCAGCTTGATGGGGCAGCAAGAGACCCAGTACTTC.